The clone carrying this TCR beta chain was seen more than once but under ten times. This specimen comes from a study of T cells in Graves' hyperthyroidism and ophthalmopathy. Amplification yielded TCR beta CDR3 regions, with RNA transcripts as the source. The HTBI primer set drove a first-round RT-PCR of the TCR CDR3. One entry per CDR3 protein results from TCRdb running MiXCR on the multiplex PCR reads. The sample lists hundreds of thousands of distinct CDR3 sequences; 20% to 25% were seen once. V trimming: 5 bases; J trimming: 2 bases; junction bases outside the gene matches: 9. In germline, CDR1 is LNHDA, CDR2 SQIVND (reference sequence). The length of the CDR3 is 15 residues.

The material sequenced was blood. The chain uses TRBV19 and TRBJ2-7, with 7 bases fitting TRBD2. The receptor was isolated from a man younger than 45 with Graves' ophthalmopathy. The CDR3 DNA reads TGTGCCAGTAGTCCCGACGGCCTAGCGGCCTACGAGCAGTACTTC. Translated: CASSPDGLAAYEQYF.